A selection of T cell receptor beta chains follows, all from one sample in a study of blood T cell repertoires in COVID-19. Clones were read by immunoSEQ multiplex PCR, and TCRdb kept only the in-frame ones, dropping some. This repertoire shows over 55,000 clones, about 83% found once; its top ten account for roughly a fifth. The sequenced sample was peripheral blood. The receptor set was obtained from a woman of 80 years or more with acute or convalescent COVID-19. The CDR3 runs from the conserved cysteine through the conserved F or W. The D gene is left open where the match is weak. Clone size appears in some rows only: once, few, many, or a class for an expanded clone.

j_call v_call d_call clone_size cdr3_aa cdr3_nt
TRBJ1-1 TRBV18 NA NA CASSPPTVNTEAFF TGTGCCAGCTCACCACCCACAGTGAACACTGAAGCTTTCTTT
TRBJ1-1 TRBV4-2 NA once CASSQPGGEAEAFF TGTGCCAGCAGCCAACCCGGTGGGGAGGCTGAAGCTTTCTTT
TRBJ1-1 TRBV9 TRBD1 few CASSGSRTGGTNTEAFF TGTGCCAGCAGCGGAAGCAGGACAGGGGGCACGAACACTGAAGCTTTCTTT
TRBJ2-3 TRBV19 NA NA CASSPFSPDTQYF TGTGCCAGTAGTCCCTTTTCTCCGGATACGCAGTATTTT
TRBJ1-1 TRBV2 TRBD1 NA CASSSRTGDTEAFF TGTGCCAGCAGCTCCCGGACAGGGGACACTGAAGCTTTCTTT
TRBJ2-1 TRBV19 NA once CASSIAGGDGQFF TGTGCCAGTAGTATAGCCGGCGGGGACGGGCAGTTCTTC
TRBJ1-1 TRBV28 NA once CASSFGGSTEAFF TGTGCCAGCAGTTTCGGCGGATCCACTGAAGCTTTCTTT
TRBJ2-1 TRBV23-1 TRBD1 NA CASSQLRGTGGMYNEQFF TGCGCCAGCAGTCAATTACGTGGAACAGGGGGGATGTACAATGAGCAGTTCTTC
TRBJ1-1 TRBV5-1 NA NA CASKVGSSNTEAFF TGCGCCAGCAAGGTGGGCTCCTCGAACACTGAAGCTTTCTTT
TRBJ1-2 TRBV6-9 NA NA CASSSSTYGYTF TGTGCCAGCAGTTCTAGTACCTATGGCTACACCTTC
TRBJ1-5 TRBV7-9 NA NA CASSLGQNDQPQHF TGTGCCAGCAGCCTCGGACAGAATGATCAGCCCCAGCATTTT
TRBJ2-7 TRBV18 NA NA CASSPDSDEQYF TGTGCCAGCTCACCTGACAGCGACGAGCAGTACTTC
TRBJ2-1 TRBV5-6 NA many CASSYLPEGSYNEQFF TGTGCCAGCAGCTATCTTCCCGAGGGCTCCTACAATGAGCAGTTCTTC
TRBJ1-2 TRBV7-8 TRBD1 NA CASSSRDRGPRNYGYTF TGTGCCAGCAGTAGCCGGGACAGGGGGCCGAGGAACTATGGCTACACCTTC
TRBJ1-1 TRBV5-1 NA NA CASSSRGGVTEAFF TGCGCCAGCAGCTCCCGGGGAGGGGTCACTGAAGCTTTCTTT
TRBJ2-7 TRBV30 NA once CAWSVPRRSTYEQYF TGTGCCTGGAGTGTCCCCCGCAGGTCTACCTACGAGCAGTACTTC
TRBJ2-1 TRBV5-1 NA NA CASSLQDNEQFF TGCGCCAGCAGCTTGCAGGACAATGAGCAGTTCTTC
TRBJ1-1 TRBV6-5 NA NA CTSSQGRNTEAFF TGTACCAGCAGTCAGGGGAGGAACACTGAAGCTTTCTTT
TRBJ1-2 TRBV2 TRBD1 once CASNPDRDGYTF TGTGCCAGCAACCCGGACAGGGATGGCTACACCTTC
TRBJ2-2 TRBV5-1 NA NA CASSLEGANTGELFF TGCGCCAGCAGCTTGGAGGGAGCGAACACCGGGGAGCTGTTTTTT
TRBJ2-2 TRBV5-1 NA NA CASARGAGNTGELFF TGCGCCAGCGCCCGGGGGGCTGGGAACACCGGGGAGCTGTTTTTT
TRBJ2-1 TRBV25-1 NA NA CASSESGKNEQFF TGTGCCAGCAGTGAATCAGGGAAGAATGAGCAGTTCTTC
TRBJ1-5 TRBV18 NA NA CASSLASGTEPQHF TGTGCCAGCTCACTAGCGAGTGGGACTGAGCCCCAGCATTTT
TRBJ2-1 TRBV19 TRBD2 NA CATSLTGLAPYNEQFF TGTGCCACCTCACTCACGGGACTAGCACCCTACAATGAGCAGTTCTTC
TRBJ1-2 TRBV6-5 TRBD1 NA CASSPDRNYGYTF TGTGCCAGCAGTCCGGACAGGAACTATGGCTACACCTTC
TRBJ2-3 TRBV28 TRBD1 NA CASSFRGTAQYF TGTGCCAGCAGTTTCAGAGGGACAGCGCAGTATTTT
TRBJ2-1 TRBV2 NA NA CASSGRAGLPYNEQFF TGTGCCAGCAGTGGGAGGGCGGGACTCCCCTACAATGAGCAGTTCTTC
TRBJ2-5 TRBV5-4 TRBD2 NA CASSELAGGKETQYF TGTGCCAGCAGCGAACTAGCGGGGGGAAAAGAGACCCAGTACTTC
TRBJ1-2 TRBV6-5 NA NA CASTSRGGTNYGYTF TGTGCCAGCACCTCCCGGGGAGGGACTAACTATGGCTACACCTTC
TRBJ1-4 TRBV4-3 NA NA CASSRTGTRGEKLFF TGCGCCAGCAGCCGAACCGGGACAAGGGGGGAAAAACTGTTTTTT
TRBJ2-7 TRBV29-1 TRBD1 NA CSAAGTAREQYF TGCAGCGCAGCCGGGACAGCTCGGGAGCAGTACTTC
TRBJ1-6 TRBV28 TRBD1 NA CASSLWGTVTPLHF TGTGCCAGCAGTTTATGGGGGACAGTAACACCCCTCCACTTT
TRBJ1-1 TRBV10-3 TRBD1 NA CAISTTGVEAFF TGTGCCATCAGTACGACAGGGGTTGAAGCTTTCTTT
TRBJ1-5 TRBV28 NA NA CASAGEDLGNQPQHF TGTGCCAGCGCTGGGGAGGATTTGGGCAATCAGCCCCAGCATTTT
TRBJ2-5 TRBV5-1 TRBD2 NA CASSEGLAGLGETQYF TGCGCCAGCAGCGAGGGACTAGCGGGACTGGGAGAGACCCAGTACTTC
TRBJ1-2 TRBV6-5 NA few CASSPTPQGNYGYTF TGTGCCAGCAGTCCAACCCCGCAGGGAAACTATGGCTACACCTTC
TRBJ2-2 TRBV7-2 TRBD1 NA CASSFLTGGGGELFF TGTGCCAGCAGCTTTTTGACAGGGGGCGGCGGGGAGCTGTTTTTT
TRBJ2-4 TRBV5-1 TRBD2 once CASSAGLGENIQYF TGCGCCAGCAGCGCGGGACTAGGCGAAAACATTCAGTACTTC
TRBJ1-2 TRBV7-2 TRBD1 NA CASSSSRGQGYYGYTF TGTGCCAGCAGCTCGTCAAGGGGACAGGGGTACTATGGCTACACCTTC
TRBJ2-2 TRBV5-1 TRBD2 NA CASSAGTRNTGELFF TGCGCCAGCAGCGCCGGGACTAGAAACACCGGGGAGCTGTTTTTT
TRBJ1-1 TRBV29-1 TRBD1 NA CSVDVTTGVVVNTEAFF TGCAGCGTGGATGTAACGACAGGGGTAGTAGTGAACACTGAAGCTTTCTTT
TRBJ1-4 TRBV5-4 NA NA CASSLLGLGTNEKLFF TGTGCCAGCAGCTTACTGGGGCTGGGGACTAATGAAAAACTGTTTTTT
TRBJ2-7 TRBV10-1 TRBD1 NA CASSESGTGVIYEQYF TGCGCCAGCAGTGAGTCGGGGACAGGGGTAATCTACGAGCAGTACTTC
TRBJ2-2 TRBV19 NA NA CASRPVPGELFF TGTGCCAGTAGGCCGGTGCCCGGGGAGCTGTTTTTT
TRBJ1-2 TRBV7-9 NA NA CASSLGINYGYTF TGTGCCAGCAGCTTAGGTATCAACTATGGCTACACCTTC
TRBJ1-1 TRBV11-2 TRBD1 NA CASSLGTGTGNTEAFF TGTGCCAGCAGCTTAGGGACCGGGACAGGTAACACTGAAGCTTTCTTT
TRBJ2-3 TRBV3-1/TRBV3-2 TRBD2 few CASSQGPGAGGTTQYF TGTGCCAGCAGCCAAGGTCCAGGAGCGGGGGGGACAACGCAGTATTTT
TRBJ2-2 TRBV9 NA NA CASSVVAIAAGELFF TGTGCCAGCAGCGTAGTGGCCATTGCGGCGGGGGAGCTGTTTTTT
TRBJ2-7 TRBV15 NA NA CATSLDRTIYEQYF TGTGCCACCAGCTTGGACAGAACCATCTACGAGCAGTACTTC
TRBJ1-5 TRBV20-1 TRBD1 NA CSPGGLPQHF TGCAGCCCAGGGGGGTTGCCCCAGCATTTT
TRBJ1-3 TRBV7-8 TRBD1 NA CASSSDRLNTIYF TGTGCCAGCAGCTCGGACAGGCTGAACACCATATATTTT
TRBJ2-3 TRBV29-1 NA NA CSSSAGSTDTQYF TGCAGCTCCTCCGCAGGGAGCACAGATACGCAGTATTTT
TRBJ1-4 TRBV5-1 NA NA CATQFREAGATNEKLFF TGCGCCACCCAGTTCAGGGAGGCTGGTGCAACTAATGAAAAACTGTTTTTT
TRBJ2-1 TRBV27 TRBD2 few CASSQGLAEGNEQFF TGTGCCAGCAGCCAGGGACTAGCGGAGGGCAATGAGCAGTTCTTC